This T cell receptor beta chain was documented in a study of OX40 agonist ivuxolimab in advanced cancers. The V gene's germline CDR1 is SGHVS and CDR2 FQNEAQ. The ends lost 3 bases at V and 0 bases at J; junction bases unmatched: 5. The CDR3 is 16 amino acids. The study's findings and limits: Average numbers of expanded clones were greater in CD8+ T cells than in CD4+.

With respect to this clone: Its antigen is undetermined.

Blood got drawn at baseline, again on cycle 4 day 1, and then on cycle 7 day 1. Here immunoSEQ multiplex PCR was the method, and the copy in TCRdb shows in-frame clones only, minus some. The repertoire holds tens of thousands of clones, with 84% as singletons. V is TRBV7-8 and J is TRBJ2-1; the match to TRBD2 covers 7 bases. The source was CD4+ or CD8+ T cells sorted from blood, collected in a trial of the OX40 agonist ivuxolimab. The sequence came from an adult with an advanced solid tumor such as melanoma, head and neck, liver or kidney cancer. CDR3 bases: TGTGCCAGCAGCTTGGCCCTAGCGGTCTCCTACAATGAGCAGTTCTTC. This codes for CASSLALAVSYNEQFF.